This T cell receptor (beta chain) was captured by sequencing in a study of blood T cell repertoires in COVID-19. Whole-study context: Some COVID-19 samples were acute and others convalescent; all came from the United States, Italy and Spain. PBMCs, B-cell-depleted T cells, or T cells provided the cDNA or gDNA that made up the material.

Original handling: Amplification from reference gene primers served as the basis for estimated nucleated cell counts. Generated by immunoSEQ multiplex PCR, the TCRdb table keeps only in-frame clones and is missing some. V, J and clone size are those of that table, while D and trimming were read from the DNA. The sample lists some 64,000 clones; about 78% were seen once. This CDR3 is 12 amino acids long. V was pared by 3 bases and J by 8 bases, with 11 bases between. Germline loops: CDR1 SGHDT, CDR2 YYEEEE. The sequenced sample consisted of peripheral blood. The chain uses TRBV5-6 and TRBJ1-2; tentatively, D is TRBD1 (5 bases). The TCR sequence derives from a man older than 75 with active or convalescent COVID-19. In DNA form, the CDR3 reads TGTGCCAGCAGCTCGGGACTGGGAGGCTACACCTTC. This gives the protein CASSSGLGGYTF.